Only a few counts were recorded for the clone carrying this T cell receptor beta chain. A second PCR of about 6 to 12 cycles used a sample-barcoded 5' primer and a J-beta primer mix. TCRdb used MiXCR to reprocess the 5' RACE reads, holding one entry per CDR3 protein. The data hold fewer than 1 million distinct CDR3 sequences, with about 42% observed a single time. The V gene's germline CDR1 is MDHEN and CDR2 SYDVKM. The CDR3 has 15 amino acids. V lost 5 bases, J lost 2 bases, and 6 bases stayed unmatched. This specimen belongs to a study of blood T cells in healthy people across ages. The wider study: About one barcoded TCR beta cDNA was captured per two T cells.

The sample providers were healthy Caucasian people from Russia, aged roughly 6 to 95. Isolation yielded PBMCs, at least 7 million per sample, in every case. This sequence originates from a man aged 55 to 70 in good health. This chain joins TRBV28 and TRBJ1-5; 7 bases align to TRBD1. The sequencing input was blood. CDR3 protein: CASSSQGVGNQPQHF. CDR3 DNA sequence: TGTGCCAGCAGTAGCCAGGGGGTGGGCAATCAGCCCCAGCATTTT.